This T cell receptor (beta chain) was profiled in a study of neoadjuvant nivolumab and ipilimumab in lung cancer. Across the whole study: Nivolumab 3 mg/kg was given days 1, 15 and 29, plus ipilimumab 1 mg/kg day 1 in combination.

Regarding the study as a whole: TCR receptors were sequenced in few samples.

Concerning this clone: Antigen unknown.

Repertoires were generated with immunoSEQ multiplex PCR, while TCRdb's copy carries only in-frame clones and drops some. Of 3,000 to 4,500 clones listed, almost 90% are singletons. CDR1 and CDR2 (germline): SGHNT, YYREEE (reference sequence). Between the trimmed V and J ends, which lost 3 bases and 5 bases, there was a span of 3 bases. The CDR3 is 11 residues long. The V call is TRBV5-4, the J call TRBJ1-5; D remains unclear. The receptor was derived from an adult with non-small cell lung cancer. The sample was adjacent normal lung tissue, taken after neoadjuvant nivolumab, alone or with ipilimumab, at or shortly before surgery. The CDR3 protein is CASSSYQPQHF. CDR3 coding DNA: TGTGCCAGCAGCTCATATCAGCCCCAGCATTTT. Variable domain in full (rest from reference TRBV5-4 and TRBJ1-5): ETGVTQSPTHLIKTRGQQVTLRCSSQSGHNTVSWYQQALGQGPQFIFQYYREEENGRGNFPPRFSGLQFPNYSSELNVNALELDDSALYLCASSSYQPQHFGDGTRLSIL.